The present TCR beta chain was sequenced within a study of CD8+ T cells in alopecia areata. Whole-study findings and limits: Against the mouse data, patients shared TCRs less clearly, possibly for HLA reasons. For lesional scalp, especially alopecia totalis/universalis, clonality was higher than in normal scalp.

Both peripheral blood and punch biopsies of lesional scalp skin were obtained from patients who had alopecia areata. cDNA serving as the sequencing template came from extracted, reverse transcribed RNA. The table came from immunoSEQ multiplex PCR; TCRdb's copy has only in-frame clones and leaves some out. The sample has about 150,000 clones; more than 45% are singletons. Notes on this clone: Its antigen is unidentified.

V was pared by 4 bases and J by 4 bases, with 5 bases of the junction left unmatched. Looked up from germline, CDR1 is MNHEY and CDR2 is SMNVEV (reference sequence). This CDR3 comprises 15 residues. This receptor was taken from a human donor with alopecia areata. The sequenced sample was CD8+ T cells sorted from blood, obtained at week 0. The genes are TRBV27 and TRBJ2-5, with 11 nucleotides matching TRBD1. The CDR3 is CASSYYGTGGETQYF. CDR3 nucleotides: TGTGCCAGCAGTTACTACGGGACAGGGGGAGAGACCCAGTACTTC.